This T cell receptor beta chain was sequenced during a study of T-cell reconstitution after alpha-beta-depleted transplantation in children. Construction of the TCRbeta library involved unique molecular identifiers. MiXCR, run by TCRdb on the PCR reads, gives a single entry per CDR3 protein. The sample comprises nearly 400,000 distinct CDR3 sequences, roughly 22% of which are singletons, and 3.5% to 4% rests with the top ten. V shed 1 base, J shed 2 bases, and the junction held 10 bases outside the gene matches. The CDR3 consists of 17 residues. CDR1 and CDR2 (germline): DFQATT, SNEGSKA (reference sequence). This clonotype was detected ten times or more.

This TCR came from a human donor who donated a stem cell graft to a child with acute myeloid leukemia. The sequencing here drew on PBMCs from the stem cell graft donor, taken from the stem cell graft. The V call is TRBV20-1, the J call TRBJ2-1; 8 nucleotides line up with TRBD2. Here the CDR3 DNA reads TGCAGTGCTAGAGCGGGAGGGTCAATCAATGCCTACAATGAGCAGTTCTTC. This translates into CSARAGGSINAYNEQFF.